These 10 T cell receptor beta chains were all obtained from the same sample, sequenced in a study of cytomegalovirus exposure and HLA in healthy donors. Use of 60 Vbeta and 13 Jbeta primers characterized the PCR. The protocol was immunoSEQ multiplex PCR, while the TCRdb copy is restricted to in-frame clones and leaves out a portion. The table includes some 140,000 clones, over 60% detected once. The source material was PBMCs. The receptor source for this set is a female donor in good health and CMV-seropositive.

The genes are TRBV4-1 and TRBJ2-7, with TRBD2 matching over 9 bases. The V gene's germline CDR1 is MGHRA and CDR2 YSYEKL. The ends lost 4 bases at V and 6 bases at J; junction bases unmatched: 13. This CDR3 is built from 16 residues. The CDR3 here is CASSPIQTSGYREQYF. Here the CDR3 DNA reads TGCGCCAGCAGCCCCATCCAAACTAGCGGGTACCGCGAGCAGTACTTC.

Only one count was recorded for this clone. The CDR3 DNA is TGTGCCAGCTCACAGACTTGGCGGGAGAACACAGATACGCAGTATTTT. This sequence encodes CASSQTWRENTDTQYF. V usage is TRBV18 and J usage is TRBJ2-3, with 7 bases matching TRBD2. The junction had 9 bases not matched to a gene; V was cut back by 4 bases and J by 2 bases. There are 16 residues in the CDR3. Germline V gives CDR1 KGHSH, CDR2 LQKENI.

The chain joins TRBV6-5 to TRBJ1-5; D call uncertain. This CDR3 has 15 amino acids. Germline CDR1 is MNHEY and CDR2 is SVGAGI. V lost 2 bases and J 3 bases, leaving 11 bases between the germline ends. The CDR3 is CASSYKWGVNQPQHF. In nucleotides, the CDR3 is TGTGCCAGCAGTTACAAGTGGGGAGTCAATCAGCCCCAGCATTTT.

This chain joins TRBV6-1 and TRBJ2-6, with D perhaps TRBD2 (5 bases). Germline V lookup: CDR1 MNHNS, CDR2 SASEGT. Trimming pared 6 bases from V and 4 bases from J, leaving 13 bases between. The CDR3 length is 15 residues. The CDR3 coding sequence is TGTGCCAGCAGCGCTTCTACGGGAGGGGCCAACGTCCTGACTTTC. It specifies CASSASTGGANVLTF.

The chain couples TRBV9 to TRBJ2-7; D might be TRBD1 (5 bases). V gave up 2 bases and J gave up 5 bases, with 20 bases separating them. Germline loops: CDR1 SGDLS, CDR2 YYNGEE. The CDR3 runs to 16 residues. CDR3 DNA sequence: TGTGCCAGCAGCGTCGGTCGTGGGGCGGAACGGGACGAGCAGTACTTC. As protein: CASSVGRGAERDEQYF.

Turning to this clone: The sample holds other DNA sequences that translate to the same CDR3. V and J are TRBV30 and TRBJ2-6; D is unresolved. Germline V CDR1 and CDR2: GTSNPN, SVGIG (reference sequence). The CDR3 consists of 15 residues. V was clipped by 0 bases and J by 0 bases, with 6 bases between them. The DNA for the CDR3 is TGTGCCTGGAGTGTACTTGGCTCTGGGGCCAACGTCCTGACTTTC. Amino acid sequence: CAWSVLGSGANVLTF.

V usage is TRBV7-2 and J usage is TRBJ1-2; 8 nucleotides agree with TRBD1. With V trimmed by 4 bases and J by 8 bases, 6 bases remained unmatched. This CDR3 spans 13 amino acids. CDR1 and CDR2 (germline): SGHTA, FQGNSA. CDR3 bases: TGTGCCAGCAGCTCAACAGGGGGTTTGGGCTACACCTTC. Translated: CASSSTGGLGYTF. The full variable domain, its missing parts supplied by reference TRBV7-2 and TRBJ1-2, is GAGVSQSPSNKVTEKGKDVELRCDPISGHTALYWYRQSLGQGLEFLIYFQGNSAPDKSGLPSDRFSAERTGGSVSTLTIQRTQQEDSAVYLCASSSTGGLGYTFGSGTRLTVV.

J is TRBJ2-1 and V is TRBV10-2; 8 positions agree with TRBD1. CDR3 length: 13 amino acids. Germline CDR1 WSHSY, CDR2 SAAADI. V was pared by 6 bases and J by 5 bases, with 3 bases of the junction left unmatched. The CDR3 reads CASRGQGHNEQFF. The DNA of the CDR3 is TGCGCCAGCAGAGGACAGGGCCACAATGAGCAGTTCTTC.

The chain couples TRBV7-9 to TRBJ1-6, with D tentatively TRBD1 (5 bases). Deletions cut 4 bases from V and 4 bases from J, with 8 bases between. CDR3 size: 14 residues. The V gene's germline CDR1 is SEHNR and CDR2 FQNEAQ (reference sequence). The chain's CDR3 is CASSSGDYNSPLHF. In DNA form, the CDR3 reads TGTGCCAGCAGCTCGGGGGATTATAATTCACCCCTCCACTTT. Filled out from reference TRBV7-9 and TRBJ1-6, the complete variable domain reads DTGVSQNPRHKITKRGQNVTFRCDPISEHNRLYWYRQTLGQGPEFLTYFQNEAQLEKSRLLSDRFSAERPKGSFSTLEIQRTEQGDSAMYLCASSSGDYNSPLHFGNGTRLTVT.

The chain employs TRBV9 and TRBJ2-2; D is uncertain. CDR1 is SGDLS and CDR2 is YYNGEE in the germline V gene. The CDR3 spans 13 residues. Trimming removed 1 base at V and 4 bases at J, with 5 bases between. The CDR3 DNA is TGTGCCAGCAGCGTATTCGTCACCGGGGAGCTGTTTTTT. Amino acids: CASSVFVTGELFF.